What follows are 9 T cell receptor beta chains derived from one specimen sequenced in a study of T cell clonality in common variable immunodeficiency. Clones were sequenced by immunoSEQ multiplex PCR, and TCRdb holds only the in-frame ones, with some missing. The data show tens of thousands of clones, with none appearing a single time. Sequenced: peripheral blood mononuclear cells. The receptors come from a person between 18 and 70 years old in good health.

This clone was observed many times. The missing CDR3 end, 3 residues past where the read stops, is filled in from the germline J gene. The chain employs TRBV5-1 and TRBJ2-5; D gene unclear. Germline values: CDR1 SGHRS, CDR2 YFSETQ. Trimming stripped 4 bases from V and 2 bases from J, with 21 bases between. This CDR3 has 17 residues. CDR3 DNA, as far as it was read: TGCGCCAGCAGCGGTATTGCCACCACTACCGTACAAGAGACC. Translating gives CASSGIATTTVQET. From start to end, the CDR3 is CASSGIATTTVQETQYF.

In its sample, this clone was seen a few times. The CDR3 end is not reached by the read, which stops 3 residues before it; the germline J gene fills it in. This rearrangement joins TRBV5-1 to TRBJ2-1; no definite D call. This CDR3 region has 12 residues. From germline, CDR1 is SGHRS and CDR2 YFSETQ. Trimming pared 0 bases from V and 6 bases from J, leaving 4 bases between. CDR3 amino acids: CASSLELNEQFF. CDR3 DNA (partial): TGCGCCAGCAGCTTGGAGCTCAATGAG.

This clone was counted many times. The missing CDR3 end, 3 residues past where the read stops, is filled in from the germline J gene. The gene calls are TRBV11-2 and TRBJ1-2; D unclear. This CDR3 comprises 14 residues. Trimming removed 5 bases at V and 5 bases at J, with 15 bases between. CDR1 is SGHAT and CDR2 is FQNNGV in the germline V gene. CDR3: CASSPRLMGYGYTF. The DNA read from the CDR3 is TGTGCCAGCAGCCCCAGGTTGATGGGTTATGGC. The full variable domain, its missing parts supplied by reference TRBV11-2 and TRBJ1-2, is EAGVAQSPRYKIIEKRQSVAFWCNPISGHATLYWYQQILGQGPKLLIQFQNNGVVDDSQLPKDRFSAERLKGVDSTLKIQPAKLEDSAVYLCASSPRLMGYGYTFGSGTRLTVV.

The sample holds many counts of this clone. Partial CDR3 DNA: TGTGCCAGCTACAGGGGGCTTGGGGCCAACGTC. Its protein is CASYRGLGANV. The entire CDR3 protein is CASYRGLGANVLTF. This sequence joins TRBV19 and TRBJ2-6, with 9 positions matching TRBD1. The read ends 3 residues shy of where the CDR3 ends; the end is completed using the germline J gene. The V segment lost 9 bases and the J segment 3 bases; nucleotides outside the gene matches: 3. CDR3 length: 14 residues. Germline-derived CDR1 and CDR2 are LNHDA and SQIVND (reference sequence).

Ten or more counts support this clone. The read ends 3 residues before the CDR3 terminus; that terminus is restored from the germline J gene. V usage is TRBV20-1 and J usage is TRBJ2-1; 9 bases are shared with TRBD1. The V gene end was trimmed by 5 bases and the J gene end by 4 bases; junction bases not matched to a gene: 3. Germline V gene sequence: CDR1 DFQATT, CDR2 SNEGSKA (reference sequence). The CDR3 has 13 amino acids. This chain's CDR3 is CSAFDRGYNEQFF. CDR3 bases read: TGCAGTGCTTTTGACAGGGGGTACAATGAG.

Relative to its sample, this clone is medium-sized. The read halts 3 residues ahead of the CDR3 end, with the missing end drawn from the germline J gene. The chain has TRBV19 and TRBJ2-6; 16 positions match TRBD2. The CDR3 is made up of 21 amino acids. V was pared by 2 bases and J by 4 bases, with 11 bases of the junction left unmatched. Germline assignment: CDR1 LNHDA and CDR2 SQIVND (reference sequence). CDR3 DNA (partial): TGTGCCAGTAGTATAATGGGGACTAGCGGGAGGGCCATGCGCGGGGCCAACGTC. It codes for CASSIMGTSGRAMRGANV. The entire CDR3 sequence reads CASSIMGTSGRAMRGANVLTF.

Concerning this clone itself: The sequenced fragment ends 3 residues before the CDR3 boundary, so the rest is inferred from the germline J gene. V gene TRBV7-9 combines with J gene TRBJ2-7; 9 bases are shared with TRBD2. The germline CDR1 and CDR2 sequences are SEHNR and FQNEAQ (reference sequence). The CDR3 consists of 13 residues. Germline trimming cut 6 bases from V and 1 base from J; bases unmatched to any gene: 1. The CDR3 spells CASRTSGSYEQYF. The part of the CDR3 DNA that was read is TGTGCCAGCAGGACTAGCGGTTCCTACGAG.

This clone has ten or more counts. Read coverage stops 3 residues before the CDR3 terminus; the germline J gene supplies the remainder. The rearrangement joins TRBV5-1 to TRBJ2-3; no clear D gene. Trimming stripped 0 bases from V and 1 base from J, with 9 bases between. Germline CDR1 is SGHRS and CDR2 is YFSETQ. The CDR3 sequence is 15 residues long. The sequenced part of the CDR3 DNA is TGCGCCAGCAGCTTGGGTGGGCAGGGCACAGATACG. Protein: CASSLGGQGTDT. In full, the CDR3 reads CASSLGGQGTDTQYF.

This clone was counted ten times or more. The missing CDR3 end, 3 residues past where the read stops, is filled in from the germline J gene. The V call is TRBV6-4, the J call TRBJ2-3; 13 nucleotides agree with TRBD2. Germline values: CDR1 MRHNA, CDR2 SNTAGT. This CDR3 has 15 residues. V shed 0 bases and J 6 bases; nucleotides not matched to a gene: 0. The CDR3 spells CASSDSTSGGDTQYF. The sequenced CDR3 bases are TGTGCCAGCAGTGACTCGACTAGCGGGGGGGATACG.